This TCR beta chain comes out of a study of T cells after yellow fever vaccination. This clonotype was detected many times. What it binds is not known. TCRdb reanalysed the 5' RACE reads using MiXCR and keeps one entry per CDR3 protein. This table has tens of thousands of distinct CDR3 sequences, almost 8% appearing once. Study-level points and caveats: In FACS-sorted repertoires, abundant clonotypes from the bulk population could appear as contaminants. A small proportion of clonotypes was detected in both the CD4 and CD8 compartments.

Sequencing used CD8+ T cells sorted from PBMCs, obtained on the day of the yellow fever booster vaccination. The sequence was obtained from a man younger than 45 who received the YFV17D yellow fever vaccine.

CDR3 coding DNA: TGTGCCAGCAGTGCGGCTAGTACCGGGGAGCTGTTTTTT. It specifies CASSAASTGELFF. This rearrangement joins TRBV6-4 to TRBJ2-2; D uncertain. Germline CDR1 reads MRHNA; CDR2 reads SNTAGT. V was trimmed by 4 bases and J by 5 bases, leaving 8 bases between them. The CDR3 consists of 13 residues.